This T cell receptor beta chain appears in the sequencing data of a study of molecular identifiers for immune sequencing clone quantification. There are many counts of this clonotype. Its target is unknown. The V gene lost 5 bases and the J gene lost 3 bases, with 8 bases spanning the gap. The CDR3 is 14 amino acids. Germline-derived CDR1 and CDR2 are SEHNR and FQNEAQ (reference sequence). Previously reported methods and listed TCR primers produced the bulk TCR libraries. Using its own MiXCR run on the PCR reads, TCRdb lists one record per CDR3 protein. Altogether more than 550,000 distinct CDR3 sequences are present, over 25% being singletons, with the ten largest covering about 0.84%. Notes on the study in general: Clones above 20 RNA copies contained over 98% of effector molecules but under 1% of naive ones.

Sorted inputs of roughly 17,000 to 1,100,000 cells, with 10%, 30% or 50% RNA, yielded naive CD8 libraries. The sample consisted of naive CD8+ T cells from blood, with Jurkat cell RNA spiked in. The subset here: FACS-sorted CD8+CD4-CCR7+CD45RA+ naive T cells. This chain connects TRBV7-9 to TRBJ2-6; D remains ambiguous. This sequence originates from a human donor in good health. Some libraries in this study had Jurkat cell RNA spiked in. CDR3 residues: CASSPTFGANVLTF. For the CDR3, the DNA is TGTGCCAGCAGCCCCACTTTTGGGGCCAACGTCCTGACTTTC.